The 12 T cell receptor beta chains presented below share a single source sample, sequenced in a study of T cells in Graves' hyperthyroidism and ophthalmopathy. RNA transcripts gave rise to amplified TCR beta CDR3 regions. An initial round of RT-PCR targeting the TCR CDR3 relied on the HTBI primer set. TCRdb fed the multiplex PCR reads into MiXCR, producing one record per CDR3 protein. The table has hundreds of thousands of distinct CDR3 sequences, roughly 46% seen once. The source material was peripheral blood or thyroid tissue (not recorded which). Receptors originate from an adult man with Graves' disease, either hyperthyroidism or ophthalmopathy (not recorded which).

The chain links TRBV5-1 to TRBJ1-6; 7 nucleotides align to TRBD1. Germline V gene sequence: CDR1 SGHRS, CDR2 YFSETQ. The junction had 4 bases not matched to a gene; V was cut back by 2 bases and J by 11 bases. The CDR3 runs to 13 residues. DNA of the CDR3: TGCGCCAGCAGCTTTTCAGGGGGGCCACCCCTCCACTTT. Its protein product is CASSFSGGPPLHF.

V usage is TRBV29-1 and J usage is TRBJ2-5, with 16 positions matching TRBD2. The length of the CDR3 is 16 residues. The junction had 11 bases not matched to a gene; V was cut back by 8 bases and J by 5 bases. Germline values: CDR1 SQVTM, CDR2 ANQGSEA. CDR3 bases: TGCAGCTACGGGACTAGCGGGAGGGCCAGGGGTGAGACCCAGTACTTC. As protein: CSYGTSGRARGETQYF. Complete variable domain (other parts from reference TRBV29-1 and TRBJ2-5): SAVISQKPSRDICQRGTSLTIQCQVDSQVTMMFWYRQQPGQSLTLIATANQGSEATYESGFVIDKFPISRPNLTFSTLTVSNMSPEDSSIYLCSYGTSGRARGETQYFGPGTRLLVL.

This chain uses TRBV24-1 with TRBJ1-1; 8 bases line up with TRBD1. The CDR3 sequence is 13 residues long. CDR1 KGHDR and CDR2 SFDVKD come from the germline V gene. Trimming took 9 bases from V and 7 from J; bases not matched to a gene: 9. CDR3 sequence (DNA): TGTGCCACCCGGGGGACAGGCGTAAGTGAAGCTTTCTTT. Amino acid sequence: CATRGTGVSEAFF.

The V and J genes are TRBV5-1 and TRBJ2-5; D may be TRBD2 (6 bases). Germline lookup yields CDR1 SGHRS and CDR2 YFSETQ. The CDR3 loop spans 15 amino acids. V shed 3 bases and J shed 3 bases, with 15 bases lying between them. The CDR3 bases are TGCGCCAGCAGCTCCCCCGGGAGCTATGAAGAGACCCAGTACTTC. This gives the protein CASSSPGSYEETQYF.

This clonotype has a count of ten or more. This chain connects TRBV19 to TRBJ2-2; tentative D call: TRBD1 (5 bases). The germline V gene has CDR1 LNHDA and CDR2 SQIVND (reference sequence). Between the trimmed V and J ends, which lost 0 bases and 7 bases, there was a span of 9 bases. The CDR3 loop spans 14 amino acids. CDR3 in amino acids: CASSIDGASGELFF. CDR3 DNA sequence: TGTGCCAGTAGTATAGATGGGGCGAGCGGGGAGCTGTTTTTT.

This clonotype was observed at least ten times. Here the CDR3 DNA reads TGCAGCGGTACAGGCTCCTCTGGAAACACCATATATTTT. Encoded protein: CSGTGSSGNTIYF. The J gene is TRBJ1-3, the V gene TRBV29-1, with D tentatively TRBD1 (5 bases). Trimming shortened V by 7 bases and J by 0 bases, and 10 bases separated the two germline ends. The CDR3 has 13 residues. In germline, CDR1 is SQVTM, CDR2 ANQGSEA.

Worth noting for this clonotype: As the CDR3 is not closed by the conserved phenylalanine or tryptophan, this likely results from a read error. It is unclear where the CDR3 begins or ends on the DNA, so no DNA is shown, and the CDR3 is as TCRdb lists it. The J gene is TRBJ2-7, the V gene TRBV20-1. From germline, CDR1 is DFQATT and CDR2 SNEGSKA (reference sequence). The CDR3 numbers 8 amino acids, ends counted. This CDR3 reads CSAKNLAG.

This clonotype was detected many times. The chain has TRBV29-1 and TRBJ1-1; unclear D gene. The CDR3 has 13 amino acids. CDR1 is SQVTM, CDR2 ANQGSEA, per germline. V was pared by 5 bases and J by 0 bases, with 10 bases between. The CDR3 DNA reads TGCAGCGTTCTCGGAGCCATGAACACTGAAGCTTTCTTT. It is translated as CSVLGAMNTEAFF.

A word on this clonotype: A clone one base away is much larger, so this may be a read error. This sequence joins TRBV9 and TRBJ1-1, with TRBD1 matching over 9 bases. Germline CDR1 SGDLS, CDR2 YYNGEE. The trim removed 2 bases at V and 5 bases at J, leaving 7 bases unmatched. This CDR3 region has 15 residues. The CDR3 sequence is CASSVRQGVSTEAFF. CDR3 nucleotide sequence: TGTGCCAGCAGCGTCAGACAGGGGGTTTCGACTGAAGCTTTCTTT.

This chain connects TRBV14 to TRBJ2-7; D is undetermined. The ends were cut back, 6 bases at V and 3 bases at J, with 18 bases in the middle. This CDR3 has 15 residues. Germline CDR1 reads SGHDN; CDR2 reads FVKESK. The CDR3 DNA is TGTGCCAGCAGTTGGGCGGCTACCCCGGACTACGAGCAGTACTTC. Translating it yields CASSWAATPDYEQYF.

This clonotype was recorded many times. The rearrangement joins TRBV24-1 to TRBJ1-2; no definite D call. CDR1 and CDR2 (germline): KGHDR, SFDVKD. There are 14 residues in the CDR3. V dropped 3 bases and J dropped 5 bases, with 12 bases sitting between them. Written as DNA, the CDR3 is TGTGCCACCAGTGATCCGCGGGCAACTTATGGCTACACCTTC. It translates to CATSDPRATYGYTF.

This clonotype has more than one count but fewer than ten. CDR3 in DNA: TGTGTTATAGGGTACGAGCAGTACTTC. Translation gives CVIGYEQYF. V and J are TRBV6-6 and TRBJ2-7; D gene unclear. This CDR3 region has 9 residues. Germline lookup yields CDR1 MNHNY and CDR2 SVGAGI (reference sequence).